A single sample gave rise to the 22 T cell receptor beta chains below, sequenced in a study of blood T cell repertoires in COVID-19. Measured with immunoSEQ multiplex PCR; TCRdb has only the in-frame clones, and not every one. The table records 95,000 to 150,000 clones, 84% of them present only once. Material for sequencing was PBMCs or T cells enriched from blood (not recorded which). The receptors shown here come from a woman in her 30s who had recovered from COVID-19.

The genes are TRBV4-2 and TRBJ2-1; TRBD2 matches 15 bases. Germline CDR1 and CDR2: LGHNA and YNFKEQ. This CDR3 has 19 residues. V shed 3 bases and J 0 bases; nucleotides not matched to a gene: 6. The CDR3 spells CASSQGLAGGFSSYNEQFF. Written as DNA, the CDR3 is TGTGCCAGCAGCCAGGGACTAGCGGGAGGATTCAGCTCCTACAATGAGCAGTTCTTC.

This clone showed up just once. This sequence joins TRBV30 and TRBJ1-6, with 9 nucleotides matching TRBD1. Germline V gene data show CDR1 as GTSNPN and CDR2 as SVGIG (reference sequence). J gave up 6 bases and V 2 bases, and 2 bases lay outside the gene matches. The CDR3 consists of 14 residues. CDR3 residues: CAWSPTGGNSPLHF. The CDR3 DNA follows: TGTGCCTGGAGTCCGACAGGGGGTAATTCACCCCTCCACTTT.

The chain recombines TRBV6-5 with TRBJ1-5; tentative D call: TRBD1 (5 bases). Germline V gene lookup returns CDR1 MNHEY and CDR2 SVGAGI. The CDR3 is 14 amino acids. The ends were cut back, 7 bases at V and 6 bases at J, with 16 bases in the middle. CDR3 sequence (DNA): TGTGCCAGCATCCCGCGCGGGGGTTTTCAGCCCCAGCATTTT. The encoded protein is CASIPRGGFQPQHF.

This clone was seen a handful of times. This rearrangement joins TRBV19 to TRBJ1-5; weak D call: TRBD1 (6 bases). CDR3 length: 15 residues. The V gene lost 6 bases and the J gene lost 4 bases, with 16 bases spanning the gap. Per the germline V gene, CDR1 is LNHDA and CDR2 is SQIVND (reference sequence). The CDR3 is CASSHGGGRNQPQHF. Here the CDR3 DNA reads TGTGCCAGTAGCCATGGGGGGGGCCGGAATCAGCCCCAGCATTTT.

V usage is TRBV7-3 and J usage is TRBJ2-3; 8 positions match TRBD1. V shed 2 bases and J 1 base; nucleotides not matched to a gene: 5. This CDR3 has 16 amino acids. Germline V gives CDR1 SGHTA, CDR2 FQGTGA. This chain's CDR3 is CASSLGRGQGTDTQYF. The CDR3 DNA reads as TGTGCCAGCAGCTTAGGGCGGGGACAGGGCACAGATACGCAGTATTTT.

The rearrangement uses TRBV24-1 and TRBJ2-2; TRBD1 matches at 8 bases. The germline CDR1 and CDR2 sequences are KGHDR and SFDVKD. The J segment lost 3 bases and the V segment lost 3 bases, leaving 2 bases of the junction unmatched. The CDR3 length is 15 residues. This chain's CDR3 is CATSDTDRDTGELFF. In nucleotides, the CDR3 is TGTGCCACCAGTGATACGGACAGGGACACCGGGGAGCTGTTTTTT.

This clone was detected many times. J is TRBJ1-4 and V is TRBV7-9; possible D gene TRBD1, 5 bases. V was clipped by 1 base and J by 7 bases, with 13 bases between them. The CDR3 loop spans 15 amino acids. CDR1 and CDR2 from the germline V gene are SEHNR and FQNEAQ (reference sequence). The CDR3 nucleotides are TGTGCCAGCAGCTTAGAAGGGGCGCGAGGTGAAAAACTGTTTTTT. It specifies CASSLEGARGEKLFF. The whole variable domain, remainder taken from reference TRBV7-9 and TRBJ1-4, is DTGVSQNPRHKITKRGQNVTFRCDPISEHNRLYWYRQTLGQGPEFLTYFQNEAQLEKSRLLSDRFSAERPKGSFSTLEIQRTEQGDSAMYLCASSLEGARGEKLFFGSGTQLSVL.

The V call is TRBV7-9, the J call TRBJ2-3, with 10 positions matching TRBD2. The trim removed 6 bases at V and 3 bases at J, leaving 6 bases unmatched. Germline V gene lookup returns CDR1 SEHNR and CDR2 FQNEAQ (reference sequence). The CDR3 covers 15 residues. The CDR3 here is CASRDSGRRTDTQYF. CDR3 DNA: TGTGCCAGCAGGGATAGCGGGAGGAGAACAGATACGCAGTATTTT.

This chain joins TRBV28 and TRBJ1-2; no firm D call. The CDR3 sequence is 13 residues long. Trimming cost V 2 bases and J 8 bases, with 12 bases left between them. Germline CDR1 MDHEN, CDR2 SYDVKM. For the CDR3, the DNA is TGTGCCAGCAGTTTAAGAGGGATTGGAGGCTACACCTTC. Amino acids: CASSLRGIGGYTF.

This clone has a single count. The CDR3 DNA reads as TGTGCCAGCAGTCTCGGGACAGGGGGCTTAGCCAAAAACATTCAGTACTTC. Translated, it gives CASSLGTGGLAKNIQYF. V usage is TRBV28 and J usage is TRBJ2-4; 12 nucleotides line up with TRBD1. Germline assignment: CDR1 MDHEN and CDR2 SYDVKM. V shed 5 bases and J 0 bases; nucleotides not matched to a gene: 5. This CDR3 is built from 17 residues.

The CDR3 nucleotides are TGTGCCAGCAGCCAACTCGGGACAGGGGATTTCCTTCGCACAGATACGCAGTATTTT. Amino acids: CASSQLGTGDFLRTDTQYF. The V call is TRBV4-2, the J call TRBJ2-3; 10 nucleotides agree with TRBD1. Trimming took 2 bases from V and 1 from J; bases not matched to a gene: 12. The germline V gene encodes CDR1 LGHNA and CDR2 YNFKEQ. The CDR3 loop spans 19 amino acids.

This rearrangement joins TRBV9 to TRBJ1-4; weak D call: TRBD1 (6 bases). V shed 3 bases and J shed 7 bases, with 19 bases lying between them. This CDR3 comprises 16 residues. Germline loops: CDR1 SGDLS, CDR2 YYNGEE. DNA of the CDR3: TGTGCCAGCAGCGCGGGGACGGGAGGGGGTGGTGAAAAACTGTTTTTT. As protein: CASSAGTGGGGEKLFF.

For this clone: The junction departs from germline at one end; a sequencing error may be responsible. The J gene is TRBJ2-1, the V gene TRBV19; 9 nucleotides match TRBD2. Germline CDR1 and CDR2: LNHDA and SQIVND (reference sequence). The CDR3 spans 13 residues. CDR3 loop: CASTDPTSGPVVF. Written as DNA, the CDR3 is TGTGCCAGTACCGACCCGACTAGCGGTCCCGTAGTCTTC.

This clone was observed at least ten times. The rearrangement links TRBV18 to TRBJ1-4, with D uncertain. The ends were cut back, 4 bases at V and 8 bases at J, with 11 bases in the middle. Germline values: CDR1 KGHSH, CDR2 LQKENI. This CDR3 comprises 13 residues. The CDR3 loop is CASSRDTGEKLFF. In DNA, the CDR3 is TGTGCCAGCTCACGAGACACGGGAGAAAAACTGTTTTTT. Variable domain in full (rest from reference TRBV18 and TRBJ1-4): NAGVMQNPRHLVRRRGQEARLRCSPMKGHSHVYWYRQLPEEGLKFMVYLQKENIIDESGMPKERFSAEFPKEGPSILRIQQVVRGDSAAYFCASSRDTGEKLFFGSGTQLSVL.

The chain is built from TRBV7-9 and TRBJ1-3, with D maybe TRBD1 (6 bases). V lost 4 bases and J 2 bases, leaving 6 bases between the germline ends. The germline gives CDR1 SEHNR, CDR2 FQNEAQ (reference sequence). This CDR3 is 13 amino acids long. The CDR3 sequence: CASSSGAGNTIYF. Here the CDR3 DNA reads TGTGCCAGCAGCTCAGGGGCTGGAAACACCATATATTTT.

The chain uses TRBV5-1 and TRBJ2-7; 10 nucleotides align to TRBD2. Trimming took 2 bases from V and 3 from J; bases not matched to a gene: 2. In germline, CDR1 is SGHRS, CDR2 YFSETQ. The CDR3 has 14 residues. The CDR3 coding sequence is TGCGCCAGCAGCTTATCTAGCGGGAGCTACGAGCAGTACTTC. Protein product: CASSLSSGSYEQYF.

This clone turned up a few times. The V call is TRBV5-1, the J call TRBJ1-3; D unresolved. Germline CDR1 and CDR2: SGHRS and YFSETQ. Trimming took 4 bases from V and 4 from J, leaving 9 bases between them. The CDR3 length is 13 residues. CDR3 DNA sequence: TGCGCCAGCAGCCTAAATTTGGGAAACACCATATATTTT. This gives the protein CASSLNLGNTIYF.

This chain links TRBV7-2 with TRBJ1-5, with D possibly being TRBD1 (6 bases). Trimming cost V 1 base and J 4 bases, with 11 bases left between them. This CDR3 has 15 amino acids. Germline V lookup: CDR1 SGHTA, CDR2 FQGNSA. In nucleotides, the CDR3 is TGTGCCAGCAGCTTAGAGACAGGTCGAAATCAGCCCCAGCATTTT. Protein sequence: CASSLETGRNQPQHF.

The V and J genes are TRBV28 and TRBJ1-5, with D unclear. This CDR3 comprises 14 residues. Germline loops: CDR1 MDHEN, CDR2 SYDVKM. Trimming stripped 4 bases from V and 5 bases from J, with 12 bases between. Here the CDR3 reads CASSSPKFDQPQHF. CDR3 DNA sequence: TGTGCCAGCAGTTCCCCTAAATTCGATCAGCCCCAGCATTTT.

The V and J genes are TRBV25-1 and TRBJ2-5; D may be TRBD1 (5 bases). Trimming left V 7 bases short and J 2 bases short, with 14 bases between. Germline CDR1 is MGHDK and CDR2 is SYGVNS. The length of the CDR3 is 14 residues. As DNA, the CDR3 is TGTGCCAGCATCCTTTCCGACAGACAAGAGACCCAGTACTTC. Translating gives CASILSDRQETQYF.

This clone was seen a single time. V is TRBV2 and J is TRBJ1-2; D call uncertain. Germline-derived CDR1 and CDR2 are SNHLY and FYNNEI. V was clipped by 1 base and J by 4 bases, with 13 bases between them. The CDR3 has 15 amino acids. CDR3 residues: CASSEDQRMIYGYTF. In nucleotides, the CDR3 is TGTGCCAGCAGTGAAGACCAGCGCATGATCTATGGCTACACCTTC.

This chain links TRBV7-9 with TRBJ2-1; TRBD2 agrees at 12 bases. V gave up 5 bases and J gave up 4 bases; unmatched junction bases: 6. Germline V gene sequence: CDR1 SEHNR, CDR2 FQNEAQ (reference sequence). CDR3 length: 16 amino acids. This CDR3 reads CASSPGGLAGYNEQFF. Here the CDR3 DNA reads TGTGCCAGCAGCCCCGGGGGACTAGCGGGTTACAATGAGCAGTTCTTC. Full variable domain (outside the CDR3, taken from reference TRBV7-9 and TRBJ2-1): DTGVSQNPRHKITKRGQNVTFRCDPISEHNRLYWYRQTLGQGPEFLTYFQNEAQLEKSRLLSDRFSAERPKGSFSTLEIQRTEQGDSAMYLCASSPGGLAGYNEQFFGPGTRLTVL.